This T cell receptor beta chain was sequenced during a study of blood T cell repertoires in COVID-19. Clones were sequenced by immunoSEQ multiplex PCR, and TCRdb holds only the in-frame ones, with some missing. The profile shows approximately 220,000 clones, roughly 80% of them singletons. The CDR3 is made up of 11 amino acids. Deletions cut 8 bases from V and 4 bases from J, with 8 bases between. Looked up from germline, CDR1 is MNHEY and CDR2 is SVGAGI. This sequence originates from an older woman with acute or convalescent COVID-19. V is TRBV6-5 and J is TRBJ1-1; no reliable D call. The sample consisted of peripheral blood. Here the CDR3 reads CASHSFTEAFF. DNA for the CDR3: TGTGCCAGCCATAGTTTCACTGAAGCTTTCTTT.